The 30 T cell receptor beta chains below come from one sample, sequenced in a study of beta chain features in type 1 diabetes. The whole isolated RNA underwent reverse transcription, so sequencing captured expressed TCRB transcripts. Generated by immunoSEQ multiplex PCR, the TCRdb table keeps only in-frame clones and is missing some. This table has about 210,000 clones, approximately 10% appearing once. The sequencing input was central memory CD4+ T cells from blood. The receptors stem from a man between 18 and 35 years old in good health.

This clone was detected a few times. The chain recombines TRBV7-3 with TRBJ1-1; 7 bases line up with TRBD1. CDR1 and CDR2 (germline): SGHTA, FQGTGA. This CDR3 has 13 amino acids. Trimming took 4 bases from V and 1 from J; bases not matched to a gene: 0. The CDR3 nucleotides are TGTGCCAGCAGCTCAGGGGGGAACACTGAAGCTTTCTTT. Encoded protein: CASSSGGNTEAFF.

Concerning this clone: The sample holds other DNA sequences that translate to the same CDR3. The chain joins TRBV30 to TRBJ2-1, with 12 bases matching TRBD2. The length of the CDR3 is 15 residues. V gave up 7 bases and J gave up 0 bases; unmatched junction bases: 4. Germline-derived CDR1 and CDR2 are GTSNPN and SVGIG (reference sequence). The CDR3 here is CALASGRASYNEQFF. The CDR3 nucleotides read TGTGCCTTGGCTAGCGGGAGGGCCTCCTACAATGAGCAGTTCTTC.

Only a few counts were recorded for this clone. This chain joins TRBV13 and TRBJ2-1, with a weak D call TRBD2 (6 bases). Looked up from germline, CDR1 is PRHDT and CDR2 is FYEKMQ (reference sequence). The CDR3 is 16 residues long. Trimming took off 1 base at V and 0 bases at J, with 10 bases between the two ends. The CDR3 DNA follows: TGTGCCAGCAGCTTAGTCGGAGGGTTCTCCTACAATGAGCAGTTCTTC. Protein sequence: CASSLVGGFSYNEQFF.

Only a few counts were recorded for this clone. The gene calls are TRBV7-9 and TRBJ2-5; D remains unclear. V was trimmed by 4 bases and J by 8 bases, leaving 11 bases between them. The CDR3 is made up of 12 amino acids. The V gene's germline CDR1 is SEHNR and CDR2 FQNEAQ (reference sequence). The CDR3: CASSSVMDTQYF. CDR3 bases: TGTGCCAGCAGCTCGGTGATGGATACCCAGTACTTC.

This clone was observed a handful of times. CDR3 sequence: CASSEGPPNTEAFF. CDR3 DNA: TGCGCCAGCAGCGAGGGACCACCGAACACTGAAGCTTTCTTT. The rearrangement uses TRBV5-1 and TRBJ1-1, with D tentatively TRBD1 (5 bases). There are 14 residues in the CDR3. The ends were cut back, 4 bases at V and 1 base at J, with 11 bases in the middle. CDR1 is SGHRS, CDR2 YFSETQ, per germline.

The chain links TRBV5-1 to TRBJ2-3; no reliable D call. CDR3 length equals 12 residues. CDR1 and CDR2 (germline): SGHRS, YFSETQ. Trimming took off 0 bases at V and 2 bases at J, with 1 base between the two ends. CDR3 nucleotides: TGCGCCAGCAGCTTGGACACAGATACGCAGTATTTT. The encoded protein is CASSLDTDTQYF. The full variable domain, in which reference TRBV5-1 and TRBJ2-3 provide the parts outside the CDR3, is KAGVTQTPRYLIKTRGQQVTLSCSPISGHRSVSWYQQTPGQGLQFLFEYFSETQRNKGNFPGRFSGRQFSNSRSEMNVSTLELGDSALYLCASSLDTDTQYFGPGTRLTVL.

The CDR3 sequence: CASSPWALDTGELFF. DNA for the CDR3: TGTGCCAGCAGCCCTTGGGCGTTGGACACCGGGGAGCTGTTTTTT. The V and J genes are TRBV9 and TRBJ2-2; unclear D gene. Germline lookup yields CDR1 SGDLS and CDR2 YYNGEE. The CDR3 is 15 residues long. V was shortened by 4 bases and J by 3 bases, with 13 bases between the two germline ends.

This clone was seen only a few times. A read error likely explains this, since a far larger clone differs by one base. J is TRBJ1-1 and V is TRBV2, with 7 positions matching TRBD1. V was pared by 6 bases and J by 4 bases, with 5 bases of the junction left unmatched. The CDR3 spans 13 residues. The germline gives CDR1 SNHLY, CDR2 FYNNEI. CDR3 DNA sequence: TGTGCCAGCAGCGCGGACAGGAGCACTGAAGCTTTCTTT. Protein: CASSADRSTEAFF.

The J gene is TRBJ2-3, the V gene TRBV7-2, with TRBD2 identical over 11 bases. CDR1 is SGHTA, CDR2 FQGNSA, per germline. V was pared by 5 bases and J by 2 bases, with 9 bases of the junction left unmatched. The CDR3 consists of 17 residues. The CDR3 bases are TGTGCCAGCAGCGATCCTAGACTAGCGGGGAACACAGATACGCAGTATTTT. It is translated as CASSDPRLAGNTDTQYF.

The chain is built from TRBV25-1 and TRBJ1-2, with a weak D call TRBD1 (5 bases). The germline gives CDR1 MGHDK, CDR2 SYGVNS. The CDR3 sequence is 13 residues long. V gave up 2 bases and J gave up 10 bases, with 14 bases separating them. The DNA for the CDR3 is TGTGCCAGCAGTGAAGGCGACAGAAGGGCCTACACCTTC. This translates into CASSEGDRRAYTF.

The chain carries TRBV20-1 and TRBJ2-3; D might be TRBD2 (5 bases). The germline V and J ends were trimmed by 5 bases and 6 bases, with 9 bases remaining between them. CDR3 length equals 11 residues. CDR1 and CDR2 from the germline V gene are DFQATT and SNEGSKA (reference sequence). Written as DNA, the CDR3 is TGCAGTGCTGACCAGCGGGATACGCAGTATTTT. It is translated as CSADQRDTQYF.

The rearrangement links TRBV14 to TRBJ2-1; 8 bases align to TRBD2. This CDR3 is 15 amino acids long. CDR1 is SGHDN and CDR2 is FVKESK in the germline V gene. Trimming took 0 bases from V and 9 from J; bases not matched to a gene: 7. As DNA, the CDR3 is TGTGCCAGCAGCCAAGAGTACGGGAGGGCCGGTGAGCAGTTCTTC. It encodes CASSQEYGRAGEQFF.

This clone was found a few times. The CDR3 loop is CASSSYQQGTEYF. CDR3 DNA sequence: TGTGCCAGCAGCTCGTACCAACAGGGGACGGAGTACTTC. The V and J genes are TRBV6-5 and TRBJ2-7; the match to TRBD1 covers 7 bases. Per the germline V gene, CDR1 is MNHEY and CDR2 is SVGAGI. J was trimmed by 11 bases and V by 6 bases; bases with no gene match: 13. The CDR3 is 13 amino acids.

There are a few counts of this clone. This chain uses TRBV5-1 with TRBJ2-7; D not certain. The V end was cut by 3 bases, the J end by 3 bases, with 4 bases between. The CDR3 loop spans 11 amino acids. CDR1 is SGHRS, CDR2 YFSETQ, per germline. DNA for the CDR3: TGCGCCAGCAGCTCAAACTACGAGCAGTACTTC. It yields the protein CASSSNYEQYF.

This clone was seen many times. V usage is TRBV7-7 and J usage is TRBJ2-2, with 7 nucleotides matching TRBD1. V was clipped by 5 bases and J by 0 bases; unmatched bases: 3. The germline V gene encodes CDR1 SSHAT and CDR2 FNYEAQ (reference sequence). The CDR3 totals 15 residues. CDR3 coding DNA: TGTGCCAGCAGCCTGACAGGGACGAACACCGGGGAGCTGTTTTTT. This codes for CASSLTGTNTGELFF. The whole variable domain, filled in from reference TRBV7-7 and TRBJ2-2, reads GAGVSQSPRYKVTKRGQDVTLRCDPISSHATLYWYQQALGQGPEFLTYFNYEAQPDKSGLPSDRFSAERPEGSISTLTIQRTEQRDSAMYRCASSLTGTNTGELFFGEGSRLTVL.

This clone was counted only a few times. Other DNA sequences from this sample encode an identical CDR3 as well. In nucleotides, the CDR3 is TGTGCCTGGAGTGGAAGCACAGATACGCAGTATTTT. It translates to CAWSGSTDTQYF. V and J are TRBV30 and TRBJ2-3, with D unclear. The CDR3 totals 12 residues. The germline V gene has CDR1 GTSNPN and CDR2 SVGIG (reference sequence). Trimming cost V 1 base and J 0 bases, with 2 bases left between them. Based on the CDR3 plus reference TRBV30 and TRBJ2-3, the full variable domain is SQTIHQWPATLVQPVGSPLSLECTVEGTSNPNLYWYRQAAGRGLQLLFYSVGIGQISSEVPQNLSASRPQDRQFILSSKKLLLSDSGFYLCAWSGSTDTQYFGPGTRLTVL.

As to this clone: Only one base separates this from a far larger clonotype, so it likely reflects a read error. This chain joins TRBV5-6 and TRBJ2-3, with D hard to call. This CDR3 is 11 amino acids long. Germline-derived CDR1 and CDR2 are SGHDT and YYEEEE. V was trimmed by 4 bases and J by 1 base, leaving 1 base between them. CDR3 DNA sequence: TGTGCCAGCAGCCGCACAGATACGCAGTATTTT. Translation: CASSRTDTQYF.

This clone appeared many times. The chain recombines TRBV18 with TRBJ2-5, with TRBD2 matching 8 bases. The CDR3 covers 16 residues. The germline CDR1 and CDR2 sequences are KGHSH and LQKENI. After removal of 6 bases from V and 4 bases from J, the junction contained 13 bases not matched to a gene. CDR3 nucleotide sequence: TGTGCCAGCTCCGCAAGAGCGGGAGAGGTCCTAGAGACCCAGTACTTC. Protein product: CASSARAGEVLETQYF.

The DNA for the CDR3 is TGTGCCAGCTCACCAAACGCAATCACTGCCGGGGCCAACGTCCTGACTTTC. Translated, it gives CASSPNAITAGANVLTF. The rearrangement links TRBV18 to TRBJ2-6; D gene ambiguous. Germline-derived CDR1 and CDR2 are KGHSH and LQKENI. V was cut by 2 bases and J by 4 bases, with 15 bases left in between. The CDR3 extends over 17 amino acids.

The chain has TRBV6-1 and TRBJ2-3, with 7 bases aligning to TRBD2. This CDR3 spans 17 amino acids. CDR1 MNHNS and CDR2 SASEGT come from the germline V gene. With 0 bases clipped from V and 1 base from J, the junction kept 7 bases outside the gene matches. In DNA, the CDR3 is TGTGCCAGCAGTGAAGCCGGGGGAAGCGGGGGCACAGATACGCAGTATTTT. This codes for CASSEAGGSGGTDTQYF.

J is TRBJ1-1 and V is TRBV29-1; no clear D gene. CDR3 size: 10 residues. V lost 7 bases, J lost 2 bases, and 5 bases lay in between. Looked up from germline, CDR1 is SQVTM and CDR2 is ANQGSEA. The CDR3 DNA follows: TGCAGCGCCACCAACACTGAAGCTTTCTTT. It is translated as CSATNTEAFF.

This clone has more than one count but fewer than ten. CDR3 in DNA: TGTGCCAGTACTAGCGGAATGGGGGAGCAGTACTTC. As protein: CASTSGMGEQYF. The chain combines TRBV28 with TRBJ2-7, with 8 nucleotides matching TRBD2. There are 12 residues in the CDR3. The germline V gene encodes CDR1 MDHEN and CDR2 SYDVKM. V shed 9 bases, J shed 7 bases, and the junction held 8 bases outside the gene matches.

This chain links TRBV2 with TRBJ2-5; TRBD2 aligns across 8 bases. The CDR3 has 15 residues. Germline V gene lookup returns CDR1 SNHLY and CDR2 FYNNEI. Unmatched junction bases numbered 7, after V lost 0 bases and J lost 7 bases. The CDR3 region has the DNA TGTGCCAGCAGTGAAGCCCGTACAGCGGGGGTGACCCAGTACTTC. It translates to CASSEARTAGVTQYF.

The chain couples TRBV19 to TRBJ2-4; no clear D gene. This CDR3 has 14 amino acids. The V gene lost 7 bases and the J gene lost 3 bases, with 13 bases spanning the gap. The germline CDR1 and CDR2 sequences are LNHDA and SQIVND (reference sequence). CDR3 sequence: CASNKGKGKNIQYF. DNA of the CDR3: TGTGCCAGTAATAAGGGCAAAGGCAAAAACATTCAGTACTTC.

This clone was seen only a few times. One end of the junction is discordant with germline, which a read error may explain. The chain combines TRBV4-1 with TRBJ2-7, with TRBD2 identical over 9 bases. Germline-derived CDR1 and CDR2 are MGHRA and YSYEKL. The CDR3 has 14 residues. The CDR3 DNA sequence: TGTGCCAGCAGCCGGACTAGCGAGTCCTACGAGCAGTACTTC. This codes for CASSRTSESYEQYF.

This chain joins TRBV30 and TRBJ2-7, with a weak D call TRBD2 (7 bases). V shed 0 bases and J shed 5 bases, with 14 bases lying between them. The germline V gene encodes CDR1 GTSNPN and CDR2 SVGIG (reference sequence). The CDR3 extends over 14 amino acids. This chain's CDR3 is CAWSVRGAADEQYF. The CDR3 DNA follows: TGTGCCTGGAGTGTACGGGGGGCCGCCGACGAGCAGTACTTC.

In the case of this clone: Compared with germline, one end of the junction differs, possibly owing to a read error. This chain connects TRBV7-9 to TRBJ1-3; 10 nucleotides line up with TRBD1. The CDR3 contains 12 residues. The V gene's germline CDR1 is SEHNR and CDR2 FQNEAQ (reference sequence). The CDR3 loop is CASSISGTGEDF. The CDR3 nucleotides read TGTGCCAGCAGCATTTCCGGGACAGGGGAAGATTTT.

The CDR3 DNA is TGTGCCAGCAGACCGGGACAGGGGACCCACGAGCAGTACTTC. It codes for CASRPGQGTHEQYF. J is TRBJ2-7 and V is TRBV6-5; 10 nucleotides agree with TRBD1. Per germline, CDR1 MNHEY and CDR2 SVGAGI. CDR3 length: 14 residues. V was pared by 6 bases and J by 5 bases, with 7 bases of the junction left unmatched.

This clone was seen repeatedly, ten times or more. The V and J genes are TRBV11-3 and TRBJ2-1; possible D gene TRBD1, 6 bases. The CDR3 consists of 15 residues. Between the trimmed V and J ends, which lost 1 base and 1 base, there was a span of 8 bases. Germline V CDR1 and CDR2: SGHNT, YENEEA. The CDR3 loop reads CASSLGGGSYNEQFF. CDR3 DNA: TGTGCCAGCAGCTTAGGAGGGGGTTCCTACAATGAGCAGTTCTTC.

This clone was seen a handful of times. The chain links TRBV6-6 to TRBJ2-7; TRBD1 matches 7 bases. Germline V lookup: CDR1 MNHNY, CDR2 SVGAGI (reference sequence). The CDR3 totals 16 residues. V was pared by 6 bases and J by 3 bases, with 14 bases of the junction left unmatched. CDR3 residues: CASSTVYQGQNYEQYF. The CDR3 DNA reads TGTGCCAGCAGCACAGTGTACCAGGGACAGAACTACGAGCAGTACTTC.